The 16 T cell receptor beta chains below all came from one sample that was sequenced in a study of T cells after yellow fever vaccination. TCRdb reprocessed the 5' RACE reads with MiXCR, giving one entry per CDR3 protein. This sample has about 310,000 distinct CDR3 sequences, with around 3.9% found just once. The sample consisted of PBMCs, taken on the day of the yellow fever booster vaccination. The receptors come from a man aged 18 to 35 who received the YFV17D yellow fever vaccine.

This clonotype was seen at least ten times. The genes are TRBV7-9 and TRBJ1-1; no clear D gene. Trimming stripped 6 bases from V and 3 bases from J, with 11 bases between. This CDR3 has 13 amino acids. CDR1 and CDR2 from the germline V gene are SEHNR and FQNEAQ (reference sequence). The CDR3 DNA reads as TGTGCCAGCAGTCCCCCCGGGGACACTGAAGCTTTCTTT. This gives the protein CASSPPGDTEAFF.

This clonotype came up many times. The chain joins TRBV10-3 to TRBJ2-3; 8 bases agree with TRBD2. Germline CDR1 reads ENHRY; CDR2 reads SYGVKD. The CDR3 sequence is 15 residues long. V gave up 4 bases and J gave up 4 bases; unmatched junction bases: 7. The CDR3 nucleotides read TGTGCCATCAGTGCGCTTGGGACTAGGTCAGATACGCAGTATTTT. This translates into CAISALGTRSDTQYF.

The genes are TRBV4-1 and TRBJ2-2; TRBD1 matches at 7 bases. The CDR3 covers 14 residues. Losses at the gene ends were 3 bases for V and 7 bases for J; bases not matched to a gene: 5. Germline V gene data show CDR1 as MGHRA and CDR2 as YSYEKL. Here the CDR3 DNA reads TGCGCCAGCAGCCAGGAACAGGGGAACGGGGAGCTGTTTTTT. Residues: CASSQEQGNGELFF.

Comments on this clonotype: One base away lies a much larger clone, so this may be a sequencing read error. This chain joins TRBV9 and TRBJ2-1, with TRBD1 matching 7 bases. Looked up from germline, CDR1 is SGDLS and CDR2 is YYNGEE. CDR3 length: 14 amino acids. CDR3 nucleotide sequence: TGTGCCAGCCGCGTAGAGCACAGGGGTAGTGAGCAGTTCTTC. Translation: CASRVEHRGSEQFF.

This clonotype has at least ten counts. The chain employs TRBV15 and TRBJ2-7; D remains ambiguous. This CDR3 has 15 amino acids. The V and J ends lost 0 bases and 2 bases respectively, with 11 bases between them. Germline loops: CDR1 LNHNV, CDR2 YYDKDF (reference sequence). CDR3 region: CATSRDRRVAYEQYF. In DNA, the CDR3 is TGTGCCACCAGCAGAGATAGAAGGGTCGCCTACGAGCAGTACTTC.

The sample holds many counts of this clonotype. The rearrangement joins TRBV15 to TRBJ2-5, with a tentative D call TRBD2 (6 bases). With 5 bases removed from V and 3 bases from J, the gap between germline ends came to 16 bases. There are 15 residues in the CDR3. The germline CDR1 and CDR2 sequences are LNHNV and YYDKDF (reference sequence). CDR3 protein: CATSSESAGKETQYF. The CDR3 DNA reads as TGTGCCACCAGCTCAGAGAGTGCGGGGAAAGAGACCCAGTACTTC.

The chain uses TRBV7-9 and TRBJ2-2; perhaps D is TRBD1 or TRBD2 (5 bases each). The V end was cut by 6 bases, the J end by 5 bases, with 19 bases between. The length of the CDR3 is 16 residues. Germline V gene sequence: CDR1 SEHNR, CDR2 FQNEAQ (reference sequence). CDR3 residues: CASSYAPGRPTGELFF. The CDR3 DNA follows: TGTGCCAGCAGTTACGCGCCGGGGCGCCCGACCGGGGAGCTGTTTTTT.

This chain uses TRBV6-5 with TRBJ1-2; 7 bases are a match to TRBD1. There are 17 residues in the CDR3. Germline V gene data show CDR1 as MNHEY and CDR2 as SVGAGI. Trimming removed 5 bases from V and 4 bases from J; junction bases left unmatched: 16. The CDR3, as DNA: TGTGCCAGCAGTAAACAGGGGTTGGAGCATTTCGGCTATGGCTACACCTTC. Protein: CASSKQGLEHFGYGYTF.

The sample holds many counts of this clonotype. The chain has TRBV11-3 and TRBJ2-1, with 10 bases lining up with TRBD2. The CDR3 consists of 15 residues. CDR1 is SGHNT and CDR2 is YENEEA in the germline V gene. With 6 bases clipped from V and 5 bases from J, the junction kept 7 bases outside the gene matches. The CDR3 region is CASSDSGGSHNEQFF. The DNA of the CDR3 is TGTGCCAGCAGTGATAGCGGGGGGTCCCACAATGAGCAGTTCTTC.

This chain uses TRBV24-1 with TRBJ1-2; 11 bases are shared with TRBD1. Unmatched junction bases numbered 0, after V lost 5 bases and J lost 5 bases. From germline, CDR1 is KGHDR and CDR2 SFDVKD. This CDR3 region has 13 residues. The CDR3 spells CATSGDRGYGYTF. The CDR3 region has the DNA TGTGCCACCAGTGGGGACAGGGGGTATGGCTACACCTTC.

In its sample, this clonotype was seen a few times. For the CDR3, the DNA is TGCGCCAGCAGCCAAGATTCACGGACGGAGGAAAAACTGTTTTTT. Its protein product is CASSQDSRTEEKLFF. The chain is built from TRBV4-3 and TRBJ1-4; D unresolved. V lost 0 bases to trimming and J lost 8 bases, with 13 bases between them. Germline V gene lookup returns CDR1 LGHNA and CDR2 YSLEER. The CDR3 length is 15 residues.

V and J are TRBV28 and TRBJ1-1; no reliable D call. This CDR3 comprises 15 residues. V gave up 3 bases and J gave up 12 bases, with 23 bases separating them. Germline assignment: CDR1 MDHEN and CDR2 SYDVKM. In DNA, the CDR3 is TGTGCCAGCAGTTTCTTCGCACGGCAGGTGGTTAAAACTTTCTTT. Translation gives CASSFFARQVVKTFF.

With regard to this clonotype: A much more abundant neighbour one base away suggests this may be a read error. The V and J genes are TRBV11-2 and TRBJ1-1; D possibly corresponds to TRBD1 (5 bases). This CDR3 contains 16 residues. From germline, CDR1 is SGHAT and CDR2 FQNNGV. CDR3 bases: TGTGCCAGCAGCGAAGGGGACCGCGGCCCTATCGCTGATGCTTTCTTT. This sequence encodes CASSEGDRGPIADAFF.

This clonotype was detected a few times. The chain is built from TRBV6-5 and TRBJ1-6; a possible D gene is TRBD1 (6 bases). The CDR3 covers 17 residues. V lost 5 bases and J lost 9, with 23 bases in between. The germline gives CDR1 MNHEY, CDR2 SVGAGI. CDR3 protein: CASSNRREQGMGSPLHF. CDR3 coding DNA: TGTGCCAGCAGTAATCGAAGAGAACAGGGCATGGGTTCACCCCTCCACTTT.

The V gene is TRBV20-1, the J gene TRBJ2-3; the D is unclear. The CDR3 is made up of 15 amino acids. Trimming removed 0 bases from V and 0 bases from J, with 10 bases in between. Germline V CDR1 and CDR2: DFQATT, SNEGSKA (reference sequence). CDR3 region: CSARDLDSSTDTQYF. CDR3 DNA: TGCAGTGCTAGAGATTTAGATTCTAGCACAGATACGCAGTATTTT.

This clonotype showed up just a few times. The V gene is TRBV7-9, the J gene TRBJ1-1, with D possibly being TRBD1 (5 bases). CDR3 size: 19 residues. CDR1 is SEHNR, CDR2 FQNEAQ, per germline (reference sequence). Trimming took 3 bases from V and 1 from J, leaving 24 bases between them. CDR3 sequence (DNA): TGTGCCAGCAGCTTGTTCGAATCGGGGCCCCTATGGGAGAACACTGAAGCTTTCTTT. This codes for CASSLFESGPLWENTEAFF. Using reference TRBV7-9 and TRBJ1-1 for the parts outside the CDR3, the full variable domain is DTGVSQNPRHKITKRGQNVTFRCDPISEHNRLYWYRQTLGQGPEFLTYFQNEAQLEKSRLLSDRFSAERPKGSFSTLEIQRTEQGDSAMYLCASSLFESGPLWENTEAFFGQGTRLTVV.